This is a list of T cell receptor beta chains from one sample in a study of cytomegalovirus exposure and HLA in healthy donors. Sequenced by immunoSEQ multiplex PCR; TCRdb stores in-frame clones only, minus some. This table has fewer than 400,000 clones, roughly 90% appearing once. The sequencing sample was made of PBMCs. These receptors originate from a woman younger than 30 in good health and CMV-seronegative. The CDR3 runs from the conserved cysteine through the conserved F or W. A D gene is named only where the DNA matches it firmly. Where a row states a size, it is once, few, many or the class of an expanded clone; other rows omit it.

length,size,D,V,J,DNA,CDR3
16,NA,TRBD2,TRBV11-2,TRBJ2-1,TGTGCCAGCAGCGAGAGGACTAGCGGGAGTAGTAATGAGCAGTTCTTC,CASSERTSGSSNEQFF
13,NA,NA,TRBV5-6,TRBJ2-7,TGTGCCAGCAGCTTGGCTTCAGGGGCCGAGCAGTACTTC,CASSLASGAEQYF
14,once,NA,TRBV4-1,TRBJ2-3,TGCGCCAGCAGCCCGGCGGGAAGCCCAGATACGCAGTATTTT,CASSPAGSPDTQYF
15,NA,TRBD1,TRBV5-1,TRBJ2-7,TGCGCCAGCAGCCATGGACAGGGGACTACCTACGAGCAGTACTTC,CASSHGQGTTYEQYF
16,once,TRBD1,TRBV5-6,TRBJ2-5,TGTGCCAGCAGCTTGTCCCTTACAGGGGGTATTGAGACCCAGTACTTC,CASSLSLTGGIETQYF
14,NA,TRBD2,TRBV5-1,TRBJ2-7,TGCGCCAGCACCGTGGGACTAGCGGACTACGAGCAGTACTTC,CASTVGLADYEQYF
14,NA,NA,TRBV27,TRBJ2-1,TGTGCCAGCAGTTTATACAGGGACTACAATGAGCAGTTCTTC,CASSLYRDYNEQFF
9,NA,NA,TRBV7-9,TRBJ2-2,TGTGCCAGCTCTGAGGGGCTGTTTTTT,CASSEGLFF
15,NA,TRBD2,TRBV7-6,TRBJ2-1,TGTGCCAGCAGTTCTAGCGGGGGACCCTACAATGAGCAGTTCTTC,CASSSSGGPYNEQFF
20,NA,NA,TRBV4-2,TRBJ1-5,TGTGCCAGCAGCCAAAAAGAAACCAGTGATCGGCGAGGAGGGAATCAGCCCCAGCATTTT,CASSQKETSDRRGGNQPQHF
18,once,NA,TRBV4-2,TRBJ2-6,TGTGCCAGCAGCAATCGATTCAAAGGACAAAGTCGGGCCAACGTCCTGACTTTC,CASSNRFKGQSRANVLTF
16,NA,TRBD1,TRBV18,TRBJ1-1,TGTGCCAGCTCACCGCAGGGGGGCAGGGGGAACACTGAAGCTTTCTTT,CASSPQGGRGNTEAFF
16,NA,TRBD2,TRBV7-2,TRBJ2-7,TGTGCCAGCAGCTTAGGTCCCCTAGCGGGAGCCCACGAGCAGTACTTC,CASSLGPLAGAHEQYF
13,NA,NA,TRBV7-9,TRBJ1-1,TGTGCCAGCAGCTTAGAGTACTCCACTGAAGCTTTCTTT,CASSLEYSTEAFF
15,NA,NA,TRBV28,TRBJ1-2,TGTGCCAGCAGTTTTTATCGGAGGGGTTCCTATGGCTACACCTTC,CASSFYRRGSYGYTF
14,few,NA,TRBV29-1,TRBJ2-3,TGCAGCGTTGAGGGGCAGGGAGGACATGATACGCAGTATTTT,CSVEGQGGHDTQYF
15,NA,NA,TRBV2,TRBJ1-5,TGTGCCAGCCCTCAATATGGGGGGGGTTGGCAGCCCCAGCATTTT,CASPQYGGGWQPQHF
17,NA,TRBD2,TRBV10-3,TRBJ2-3,TGTGCCATCAGTGAGCCGGGGGAGGGCCTGGGCACAGATACGCAGTATTTT,CAISEPGEGLGTDTQYF
13,NA,NA,TRBV7-9,TRBJ2-3,TGTGCCAGCAGCTTAGCCCTTCCAGATACGCAGTATTTT,CASSLALPDTQYF
15,NA,TRBD1,TRBV18,TRBJ2-7,TGTGCCAGCTCACGGGACAGGGGCGGTCCCTACGAGCAGTACTTC,CASSRDRGGPYEQYF
17,NA,TRBD1,TRBV7-9,TRBJ2-2,TGTGCCAGCAGCGCGAACCTCGGACAGGGACCCACCGGGGAGCTGTTTTTT,CASSANLGQGPTGELFF
12,NA,NA,TRBV7-9,TRBJ2-1,TGTGCCAGCAGCCAGGAATACAATGAGCAGTTCTTC,CASSQEYNEQFF
14,once,TRBD1,TRBV6-1,TRBJ2-7,TGTGCCAGCAGCAGGGACAGGGTTGGGTACGAGCAGTACTTC,CASSRDRVGYEQYF
15,NA,TRBD1,TRBV4-1,TRBJ1-2,TGCGCCAGCAGCCAAGTGGGGACAGGGGGCAATGGCTACACCTTC,CASSQVGTGGNGYTF
16,NA,TRBD2,TRBV4-3,TRBJ2-7,TGCGCCAGCAGCCACTCAGCGGGAGAGTTGGCCTACGAGCAGTACTTC,CASSHSAGELAYEQYF
14,NA,TRBD2,TRBV6-5,TRBJ2-1,TGTGCCAGCAGTTACAGGGGAGCGGGGAATGAGCAGTTCTTC,CASSYRGAGNEQFF
16,NA,NA,TRBV6-1,TRBJ1-5,TGTGCCAGCAGTGAATGGGGGAGGGGGGGCAATCAGCCCCAGCATTTT,CASSEWGRGGNQPQHF
15,NA,TRBD1,TRBV9,TRBJ2-1,TGTGCCAGCAGCGTCGACAGGGGGCGGTGGGATGAGCAGTTCTTC,CASSVDRGRWDEQFF
15,NA,NA,TRBV5-6,TRBJ2-3,TGTGCCAGCAGCTTCGGTGTTCTGAGCACAGATACGCAGTATTTT,CASSFGVLSTDTQYF
16,few,NA,TRBV28,TRBJ1-4,TGTGCCAGCAGTCCTACGGGGGGGATAACTAATGAAAAACTGTTTTTT,CASSPTGGITNEKLFF
15,NA,TRBD2,TRBV10-3,TRBJ2-7,TGTGCCATCAGCCTGACACCTGGGTCCTTAGCGGGAGTTTGGTTC,CAISLTPGSLAGVWF
14,NA,NA,TRBV14,TRBJ1-1,TGTGCCAGCAGCCCCCTCCAGGGGAACACTGAAGCTTTCTTT,CASSPLQGNTEAFF
16,NA,NA,TRBV29-1,TRBJ2-1,TGCAGCGTTGAAGATCTTAAGCGGGTCACACCGAATGAGCAGTTCTTC,CSVEDLKRVTPNEQFF
14,once,TRBD2,TRBV28,TRBJ2-7,TGTGCCAGCAGTTCGGGAGGGAGCTCCTACGAGCAGTACTTC,CASSSGGSSYEQYF
17,NA,TRBD1,TRBV19,TRBJ1-2,TGTGCCAGTAGTATCCCTAGCCGACAGGGCGTAAACCCTCGGCCTACCTTC,CASSIPSRQGVNPRPTF
14,NA,NA,TRBV7-2,TRBJ2-2,TGTGCCAGCAGCCCGGACAGATTCTTCGGGGAGCTGTTTTTT,CASSPDRFFGELFF
14,NA,NA,TRBV2,TRBJ2-5,TGTGCCAGCAGTGAAGGTGGCAACCAAGAGACCCAGTACTTC,CASSEGGNQETQYF
14,NA,NA,TRBV9,TRBJ1-4,TGTGCCAGCAGCGTCGGGCAGGGTGAGGAAAAACTGTTTTTT,CASSVGQGEEKLFF
18,NA,TRBD1,TRBV27,TRBJ2-7,TGTGCCAGCAGTTTACTGGGGACAGGTAGTGGGTCGCTAGCAGAGCAGTACTTC,CASSLLGTGSGSLAEQYF
19,NA,TRBD2,TRBV5-1,TRBJ2-3,TGCGCCAGCAACGCCTTGGGGTCCGCGGGAGGGGAAAGCACAGATACGCAGTATTTT,CASNALGSAGGESTDTQYF
16,NA,NA,TRBV4-3,TRBJ1-2,TGCGCCAGCAGCCAAGCTACAACAGGGACTAACTATGGCTACACCTTC,CASSQATTGTNYGYTF
15,NA,NA,TRBV5-1,TRBJ1-2,TGCGCCAGCAGCTTGGGAGTGATGGGAGACTATGGCTACACCTTC,CASSLGVMGDYGYTF
13,NA,NA,TRBV11-2,TRBJ1-1,TGTGCCAGCAGCCCCAACGGGCCAGGGGAAGCTTTCTTT,CASSPNGPGEAFF
16,NA,NA,TRBV5-6,TRBJ1-5,TGTGCCAGCAGCTTGATGGGGCAGGGAAACATACAGCCCCAGCATTTT,CASSLMGQGNIQPQHF
10,NA,NA,TRBV2,TRBJ1-4,TGTGCCAGCAGCGACAGGTTACTGTTTTTT,CASSDRLLFF
19,NA,NA,TRBV27,TRBJ2-1,TGTGCCAGCAGCCCCAAGGGGGCGGGAGGCATTTCCTCCTACAATGAGCAGTTCTTC,CASSPKGAGGISSYNEQFF
15,NA,NA,TRBV7-9,TRBJ1-5,TGTGCCAGCAGCCCCTCGCAGGGTCGCAATCAGCCCCAGCATTTT,CASSPSQGRNQPQHF
15,NA,TRBD2,TRBV11-2,TRBJ2-7,TGTGCCAGCAGCCCCGGACTAGCGGAAACCTACGAGCAGTACTTC,CASSPGLAETYEQYF
12,NA,NA,TRBV6-1,TRBJ2-1,TGTGCCAGCAGTGAAGGTCAGCGCGAGCAGTTCTTC,CASSEGQREQFF
15,NA,NA,TRBV18,TRBJ2-6,TGTGCCAGCTCACCACTCGGGGTTGGGGCCAACGTCCTGACTTTC,CASSPLGVGANVLTF
14,NA,TRBD2,TRBV11-3,TRBJ2-1,TGTGCCAGCAGCGGGACTAGCGGGTACAATGAGCAGTTCTTC,CASSGTSGYNEQFF
15,NA,TRBD1,TRBV5-1,TRBJ2-7,TGCGCCAGCAGCTCGCCGGGACAGGGGTTCAACGAGCAGTACTTC,CASSSPGQGFNEQYF
15,few,TRBD1,TRBV5-1,TRBJ2-2,TGCGCCAGCAGCCCGGGACAGGGCCTCACCGGGGAGCTGTTTTTT,CASSPGQGLTGELFF
11,NA,NA,TRBV2,TRBJ1-3,TGTGCCAGCAGTGTCATAAACACCATATATTTT,CASSVINTIYF
13,NA,NA,TRBV6-5,TRBJ1-5,TGTGCCAGCAGTATCGGGAGCAATCAGCCCCAGCATTTT,CASSIGSNQPQHF
14,NA,TRBD2,TRBV29-1,TRBJ2-7,TGCAGCGTTGAGGGTAGCGGGAGGGCCGGCGGGCAGTACTTC,CSVEGSGRAGGQYF
16,NA,NA,TRBV4-1,TRBJ1-1,TGCGCCAGCAGCCAAGATGAAGTTACAGGGAACACTGAAGCTTTCTTT,CASSQDEVTGNTEAFF
15,NA,NA,TRBV29-1,TRBJ1-1,TGCAGTGCATTAGAGACAGGTCACTTGAACACTGAAGCTTTCTTT,CSALETGHLNTEAFF
15,NA,TRBD2,TRBV7-3,TRBJ2-1,TGTGCCAGCAGCTTAACGGCTAGCGGGAAGGTTGAGCAGTTCTTC,CASSLTASGKVEQFF
14,NA,TRBD1,TRBV5-6,TRBJ2-1,TGTGCCAGCAGCTGGGGGACAGGGCTTTATGAGCAGTTCTTC,CASSWGTGLYEQFF